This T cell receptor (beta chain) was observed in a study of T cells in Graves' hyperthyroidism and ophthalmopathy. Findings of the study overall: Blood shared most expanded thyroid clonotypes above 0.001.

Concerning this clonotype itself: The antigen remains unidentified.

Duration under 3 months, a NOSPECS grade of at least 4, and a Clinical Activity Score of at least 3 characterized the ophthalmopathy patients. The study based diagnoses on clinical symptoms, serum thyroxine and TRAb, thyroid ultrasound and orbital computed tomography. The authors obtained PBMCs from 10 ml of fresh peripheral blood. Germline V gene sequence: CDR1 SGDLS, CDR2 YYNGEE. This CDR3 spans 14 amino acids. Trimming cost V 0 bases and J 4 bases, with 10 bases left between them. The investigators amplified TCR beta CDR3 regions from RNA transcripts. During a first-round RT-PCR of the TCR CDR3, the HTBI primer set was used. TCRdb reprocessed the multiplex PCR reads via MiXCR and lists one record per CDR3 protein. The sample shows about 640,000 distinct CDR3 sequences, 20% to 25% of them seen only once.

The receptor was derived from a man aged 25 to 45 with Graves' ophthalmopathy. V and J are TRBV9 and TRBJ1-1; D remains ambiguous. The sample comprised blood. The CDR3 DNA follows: TGTGCCAGCAGCGTAGATTGGGTATTCACTGAAGCTTTCTTT. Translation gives CASSVDWVFTEAFF.